These 25 T cell receptor beta chains were sequenced from one sample in a study of cytomegalovirus exposure and HLA in healthy donors. The PCR ran on 60 Vbeta and 13 Jbeta primers. Method: immunoSEQ multiplex PCR; TCRdb's copy keeps in-frame clones and lacks some. The sample holds some 120,000 clones, roughly 68% seen once. Specimen: PBMCs. The receptors here all came from a woman in her 50s in good health and CMV-seropositive.

The J gene is TRBJ2-3, the V gene TRBV6-6; tentatively, D is TRBD2 (5 bases). Germline-derived CDR1 and CDR2 are MNHNY and SVGAGI (reference sequence). The CDR3 runs to 15 residues. Trimming removed 6 bases from V and 2 bases from J, with 15 bases in between. The CDR3, as DNA: TGTGCCAGCAGCCGCGCCGGGGATTCCACAGATACGCAGTATTTT. Its translation: CASSRAGDSTDTQYF.

The V gene is TRBV11-3, the J gene TRBJ1-4; 7 bases map to TRBD1. Unmatched junction bases numbered 6, after V lost 5 bases and J lost 6 bases. The CDR3 loop spans 14 amino acids. CDR1 and CDR2 from the germline V gene are SGHNT and YENEEA. The DNA for the CDR3 is TGTGCCAGCAGCCTCAGGGGGGTTCATGAAAAACTGTTTTTT. This encodes CASSLRGVHEKLFF.

The chain is built from TRBV6-5 and TRBJ1-1; TRBD1 matches at 7 bases. The germline gives CDR1 MNHEY, CDR2 SVGAGI. There are 13 residues in the CDR3. V lost 8 bases and J lost 0; bases outside the gene matches: 3. The CDR3 DNA is TGTGCCAGCGGACAGGTAATGAACACTGAAGCTTTCTTT. Translating gives CASGQVMNTEAFF.

V usage is TRBV6-6 and J usage is TRBJ1-2; possible D gene TRBD1, 5 bases. The V end lost 6 bases, the J end lost 6 bases, and 11 bases lay between the germline ends. CDR1 and CDR2 from the germline V gene are MNHNY and SVGAGI (reference sequence). This CDR3 has 12 residues. The CDR3 bases are TGTGCCAGCAGGACGGGGGAAAATGGCTACACCTTC. It specifies CASRTGENGYTF.

This sequence joins TRBV11-2 and TRBJ2-7, with 10 positions matching TRBD1. CDR1 is SGHAT, CDR2 FQNNGV, per germline. CDR3 length: 17 amino acids. V shed 1 base and J 3 bases; nucleotides not matched to a gene: 9. The CDR3 region is CASSLAMDRGNIYEQYF. The CDR3 DNA sequence: TGTGCCAGCAGCTTAGCAATGGACAGGGGGAATATCTACGAGCAGTACTTC. Filled out from reference TRBV11-2 and TRBJ2-7, the complete variable domain reads EAGVAQSPRYKIIEKRQSVAFWCNPISGHATLYWYQQILGQGPKLLIQFQNNGVVDDSQLPKDRFSAERLKGVDSTLKIQPAKLEDSAVYLCASSLAMDRGNIYEQYFGPGTRLTVT.

The genes are TRBV2 and TRBJ1-2, with D unclear. This CDR3 has 13 amino acids. CDR1 and CDR2 from the germline V gene are SNHLY and FYNNEI. V lost 4 bases and J lost 4, with 10 bases in between. In nucleotides, the CDR3 is TGTGCCAGCAGTGGGCCTGGCAGCTATGGCTACACCTTC. It yields the protein CASSGPGSYGYTF.

The rearrangement links TRBV9 to TRBJ1-6; D call uncertain. Germline V CDR1 and CDR2: SGDLS, YYNGEE. Trimming took off 0 bases at V and 14 bases at J, with 12 bases between the two ends. CDR3 length: 13 residues. The CDR3 DNA reads TGTGCCAGCAGCGTAGACGGGGTCGGGGCCCTCCACTTT. It is translated as CASSVDGVGALHF.

The chain employs TRBV19 and TRBJ1-1; 7 bases map to TRBD1. CDR3 length: 14 amino acids. Germline lookup yields CDR1 LNHDA and CDR2 SQIVND (reference sequence). Trimming removed 4 bases from V and 6 bases from J; junction bases left unmatched: 8. CDR3 region: CASSSQHRGPEAFF. The CDR3 DNA follows: TGTGCCAGTAGTAGCCAACACAGGGGTCCTGAAGCTTTCTTT.

The genes are TRBV5-6 and TRBJ2-2; 8 bases line up with TRBD1. Per germline, CDR1 SGHDT and CDR2 YYEEEE. The CDR3 is 14 amino acids. V was pared by 2 bases and J by 4 bases, with 1 base of the junction left unmatched. In DNA form, the CDR3 reads TGTGCCAGCAGCTTAACAGGGGGCACCGGGGAGCTGTTTTTT. Translation gives CASSLTGGTGELFF. Drawing the rest from reference TRBV5-6 and TRBJ2-2, the complete variable domain is DAGVTQSPTHLIKTRGQQVTLRCSPKSGHDTVSWYQQALGQGPQFIFQYYEEEERQRGNFPDRFSGHQFPNYSSELNVNALLLGDSALYLCASSLTGGTGELFFGEGSRLTVL.

The DNA for the CDR3 is TGCAGTGCTGGACAGAAAAACATTCAGTACTTC. Its protein is CSAGQKNIQYF. The rearrangement links TRBV20-1 to TRBJ2-4; weak D call: TRBD1 (6 bases). This CDR3 spans 11 amino acids. V was clipped by 5 bases and J by 4 bases, with 6 bases between them. Germline loops: CDR1 DFQATT, CDR2 SNEGSKA (reference sequence).

This chain joins TRBV11-2 and TRBJ1-2, with 7 positions matching TRBD1. V was clipped by 5 bases and J by 2 bases; unmatched bases: 5. Per the germline V gene, CDR1 is SGHAT and CDR2 is FQNNGV. This CDR3 region has 14 residues. CDR3 region: CASSAWDSNYGYTF. CDR3 bases: TGTGCCAGCAGCGCATGGGACAGCAACTATGGCTACACCTTC.

The chain has TRBV10-3 and TRBJ2-1, with 7 bases matching TRBD2. The V gene's germline CDR1 is ENHRY and CDR2 SYGVKD. The CDR3 extends over 13 amino acids. The J segment lost 6 bases and the V segment lost 4 bases, leaving 3 bases of the junction unmatched. The CDR3 loop is CAISGEGPNEQFF. CDR3 nucleotide sequence: TGTGCCATCAGTGGGGAGGGACCCAATGAGCAGTTCTTC.

V usage is TRBV12-5 and J usage is TRBJ2-7, with a tentative D call TRBD2 (6 bases). The CDR3 totals 15 residues. The germline V gene has CDR1 LGHNT and CDR2 FRNRAP. V was cut by 2 bases and J by 0 bases, with 11 bases left in between. The CDR3 DNA is TGTGCTAGTGGTTTGTGGACGGGGGACTCCTACGAGCAGTACTTC. It encodes CASGLWTGDSYEQYF.

A note on this clone: Germline is not matched at one junction end, which may reflect a read error. The CDR3 reads CASSFPGTGRTGTQYF. The CDR3 DNA reads as TGTGCCAGCAGTTTCCCTGGGACAGGGCGGACAGGTACGCAGTATTTT. The chain uses TRBV5-4 and TRBJ2-3, with 9 bases identical to TRBD1. Per germline, CDR1 SGHNT and CDR2 YYREEE (reference sequence). CDR3 size: 16 residues.

The chain carries TRBV7-2 and TRBJ2-5, with D tentatively TRBD1 (5 bases). The CDR3 sequence is 13 residues long. Looked up from germline, CDR1 is SGHTA and CDR2 is FQGNSA. Trimming removed 0 bases from V and 7 bases from J, with 9 bases in between. The CDR3 DNA is TGTGCCAGCAGCTTAGCAGGGGCCGGGACCCAGTACTTC. This codes for CASSLAGAGTQYF.

In this sample, this clone turned up once. This chain uses TRBV6-5 with TRBJ1-3; D may be TRBD1 (5 bases). V gave up 6 bases and J gave up 0 bases, with 9 bases separating them. The germline V gene has CDR1 MNHEY and CDR2 SVGAGI. The CDR3 is 14 residues long. This CDR3 is CASSGTTSGNTIYF. The CDR3, as DNA: TGTGCCAGCAGCGGGACTACCTCTGGAAACACCATATATTTT.

The chain is built from TRBV5-1 and TRBJ2-1; 7 nucleotides agree with TRBD1. CDR3 length: 17 amino acids. Germline assignment: CDR1 SGHRS and CDR2 YFSETQ. After removal of 0 bases from V and 6 bases from J, the junction contained 12 bases not matched to a gene. The CDR3 spells CASSLGPTGARGNEQFF. CDR3 coding DNA: TGCGCCAGCAGCTTGGGGCCTACAGGGGCCAGGGGCAATGAGCAGTTCTTC.

V is TRBV18 and J is TRBJ1-5, with D perhaps matching TRBD1 (5 bases). The length of the CDR3 is 15 residues. From germline, CDR1 is KGHSH and CDR2 LQKENI. V was cut by 3 bases and J by 3 bases, with 12 bases left in between. CDR3 coding DNA: TGTGCCAGCTCACCTCGGGGGGGTACCAATCAGCCCCAGCATTTT. Amino acid sequence: CASSPRGGTNQPQHF.

In regard to this clone: One end of the junction varies from germline; a read error may be responsible. The genes are TRBV7-9 and TRBJ2-7; possibly TRBD1 for D (5 bases). In germline, CDR1 is SEHNR, CDR2 FQNEAQ (reference sequence). The CDR3 has 17 amino acids. The CDR3 reads CSSTLDRQFGFSYEQYF. The CDR3 DNA is TGTTCCAGCACCCTGGACCGACAGTTTGGGTTTTCCTACGAGCAGTACTTC.

The rearrangement joins TRBV6-1 to TRBJ2-5; D gene uncertain. Germline V gene data show CDR1 as MNHNS and CDR2 as SASEGT. With 3 bases removed from V and 5 bases from J, the gap between germline ends came to 13 bases. The CDR3 has 14 amino acids. CDR3 region: CASSDGQVSETQYF. The DNA of the CDR3 is TGTGCCAGCAGTGATGGCCAGGTCAGCGAGACCCAGTACTTC.

The chain couples TRBV2 to TRBJ2-1; 8 bases are shared with TRBD2. Trimming cost V 6 bases and J 4 bases; bases outside gene matches: 11. From germline, CDR1 is SNHLY and CDR2 FYNNEI. CDR3 size: 16 residues. In DNA form, the CDR3 reads TGTGCCAGCAGGTTAGCTGGACTAGCAAGTTACAATGAGCAGTTCTTC. Translated, it gives CASRLAGLASYNEQFF. Drawing the rest from reference TRBV2 and TRBJ2-1, the complete variable domain is EPEVTQTPSHQVTQMGQEVILRCVPISNHLYFYWYRQILGQKVEFLVSFYNNEISEKSEIFDDQFSVERPDGSNFTLKIRSTKLEDSAMYFCASRLAGLASYNEQFFGPGTRLTVL.

The chain links TRBV9 to TRBJ2-7; D ambiguous. The germline V and J ends were trimmed by 4 bases and 0 bases, with 8 bases remaining between them. The CDR3 runs 13 residues. Germline values: CDR1 SGDLS, CDR2 YYNGEE. The CDR3 here is CASSQPGSYEQYF. CDR3 DNA: TGTGCCAGCAGCCAACCGGGCTCCTACGAGCAGTACTTC.

This clone was detected once. The J gene is TRBJ2-7, the V gene TRBV28; weak D call: TRBD1 (5 bases). The CDR3 runs 13 residues. The germline V gene encodes CDR1 MDHEN and CDR2 SYDVKM. Deletions cut 7 bases from V and 7 bases from J, with 17 bases between. This chain's CDR3 is CASTRTRIGEQYF. DNA of the CDR3: TGTGCCAGCACCCGGACACGAATAGGGGAGCAGTACTTC.

In this sample, this clone turned up once. The V call is TRBV28, the J call TRBJ2-4; TRBD1 is a possible D gene (7 bases). The CDR3 is 15 residues long. Germline lookup yields CDR1 MDHEN and CDR2 SYDVKM. Trimming shortened V by 7 bases and J by 7 bases, and 20 bases separated the two germline ends. DNA for the CDR3: TGTGCCAGCACTCGAATGCGGGCAGGGGGGAACATTCAGTACTTC. It specifies CASTRMRAGGNIQYF.

This clone occurred a few times. The V call is TRBV10-2, the J call TRBJ2-5; D remains unclear. This CDR3 region has 16 residues. Looked up from germline, CDR1 is WSHSY and CDR2 is SAAADI. With 5 bases removed from V and 1 base from J, the gap between germline ends came to 17 bases. CDR3 amino acids: CASSTLLVAVQETQYF. As DNA, the CDR3 is TGCGCCAGCAGTACCCTTTTAGTGGCGGTCCAAGAGACCCAGTACTTC.